These 10 T cell receptor beta chains were all obtained from the same sample, sequenced in a study of post-analysis software for immune sequencing data. Researchers reported that TCR beta cDNA libraries carried unique molecular identifiers. From the PCR reads, TCRdb called clonotypes with MiXCR, one entry per CDR3 protein. The table records under 200,000 distinct CDR3 sequences, roughly 35% of them present only once. The input for sequencing was blood, taken after autologous hematopoietic stem cell transplantation. These receptors were taken from a girl under 18 with multiple sclerosis.

This clonotype was counted only a few times. The V gene is TRBV7-9, the J gene TRBJ2-1; D is ambiguous. V was shortened by 2 bases and J by 10 bases, with 9 bases between the two germline ends. This CDR3 contains 12 residues. Germline lookup yields CDR1 SEHNR and CDR2 FQNEAQ (reference sequence). For the CDR3, the DNA is TGTGCCAGCAGCTTATTGGACCGCGAGCAGTTCTTC. This encodes CASSLLDREQFF.

This clonotype was seen a handful of times. The chain has TRBV20-1 and TRBJ2-7; D perhaps matches TRBD1 (6 bases). The V and J ends lost 1 base and 7 bases respectively, with 23 bases between them. CDR3 length: 16 residues. Germline V gives CDR1 DFQATT, CDR2 SNEGSKA (reference sequence). This CDR3 reads CSARGGPEEFGEEQYF. The CDR3 DNA reads as TGCAGTGCTAGAGGGGGGCCAGAGGAGTTTGGAGAAGAGCAGTACTTC.

This clonotype was detected a few times. V and J are TRBV7-9 and TRBJ2-7; D tentatively fits TRBD1 or TRBD2 (5 bases each). This CDR3 comprises 14 residues. The germline gives CDR1 SEHNR, CDR2 FQNEAQ (reference sequence). Trimming took off 8 bases at V and 2 bases at J, with 16 bases between the two ends. The CDR3, as DNA: TGTGCCAGCCATTCCGGGATCAGGGCCTACGAGCAGTACTTC. This translates into CASHSGIRAYEQYF. The full variable domain, rest sourced from reference TRBV7-9 and TRBJ2-7, is DTGVSQNPRHKITKRGQNVTFRCDPISEHNRLYWYRQTLGQGPEFLTYFQNEAQLEKSRLLSDRFSAERPKGSFSTLEIQRTEQGDSAMYLCASHSGIRAYEQYFGPGTRLTVT.

The genes are TRBV6-9 and TRBJ2-5; 12 bases line up with TRBD2. Germline values: CDR1 MNHGY, CDR2 SVAAGI. J gave up 11 bases and V 4 bases, and 11 bases lay outside the gene matches. The CDR3 extends over 15 amino acids. In nucleotides, the CDR3 is TGTGCCAGCAGTTGCTCTAGCGGGAGGGCTCGTGAGCAGTACTTC. Amino acids: CASSCSSGRAREQYF.

The chain carries TRBV10-3 and TRBJ2-3; a possible D gene is TRBD2 (6 bases). The V and J ends lost 0 bases and 3 bases respectively, with 10 bases between them. The CDR3 is 15 residues long. Germline CDR1 is ENHRY and CDR2 is SYGVKD. The CDR3 DNA reads as TGTGCCATCAGTGAGTCGACGGGAGCAACAGATACGCAGTATTTT. Residues: CAISESTGATDTQYF.

This sequence joins TRBV18 and TRBJ2-7; 9 nucleotides align to TRBD2. Losses at the gene ends were 0 bases for V and 7 bases for J; bases not matched to a gene: 10. The CDR3 has 16 amino acids. Germline V lookup: CDR1 KGHSH, CDR2 LQKENI. CDR3: CASSPPGTSRSDEQYF. DNA of the CDR3: TGTGCCAGCTCACCACCCGGGACTAGCAGGAGTGATGAGCAGTACTTC.

In this sample, this clonotype turned up a few times. This chain links TRBV2 with TRBJ2-7; the D call may be TRBD1 or TRBD2 (5 bases each). V lost 8 bases and J lost 2, with 16 bases in between. Germline-derived CDR1 and CDR2 are SNHLY and FYNNEI. The CDR3 is 14 amino acids. CDR3 residues: CASDPGPRAYEQYF. In nucleotides, the CDR3 is TGTGCCAGCGATCCGGGACCAAGAGCCTACGAGCAGTACTTC. Full variable domain (outside the CDR3, taken from reference TRBV2 and TRBJ2-7): EPEVTQTPSHQVTQMGQEVILRCVPISNHLYFYWYRQILGQKVEFLVSFYNNEISEKSEIFDDQFSVERPDGSNFTLKIRSTKLEDSAMYFCASDPGPRAYEQYFGPGTRLTVT.

The V gene is TRBV24-1, the J gene TRBJ2-1, with 8 nucleotides matching TRBD2. Trimming cost V 5 bases and J 3 bases; bases outside gene matches: 11. The CDR3 is 17 residues long. CDR1 is KGHDR and CDR2 is SFDVKD in the germline V gene. The CDR3 DNA reads TGTGCCACCAGTGCAACCTCCGGGGGGGAGATCTACAATGAGCAGTTCTTC. Protein sequence: CATSATSGGEIYNEQFF.

This clonotype was counted ten times or more. The rearrangement uses TRBV29-1 and TRBJ2-5; D is undetermined. Germline assignment: CDR1 SQVTM and CDR2 ANQGSEA. V dropped 4 bases and J dropped 4 bases, with 16 bases sitting between them. CDR3 length: 14 amino acids. The CDR3 DNA reads as TGCAGCGTTGTTGGACCTATAACCACAGAGACCCAGTACTTC. Its translation is CSVVGPITTETQYF.

As regards this clonotype: One end of the junction does not line up with germline, which may come from a read error. This rearrangement joins TRBV6-5 to TRBJ2-1; 7 bases map to TRBD2. CDR1 is MNHEY and CDR2 is SVGAGI in the germline V gene. The CDR3 contains 17 residues. This CDR3 is CAGSSRWSGVAYNEQFF. The DNA for the CDR3 is TGTGCCGGCAGTTCCCGTTGGAGCGGGGTTGCCTACAATGAGCAGTTCTTC.